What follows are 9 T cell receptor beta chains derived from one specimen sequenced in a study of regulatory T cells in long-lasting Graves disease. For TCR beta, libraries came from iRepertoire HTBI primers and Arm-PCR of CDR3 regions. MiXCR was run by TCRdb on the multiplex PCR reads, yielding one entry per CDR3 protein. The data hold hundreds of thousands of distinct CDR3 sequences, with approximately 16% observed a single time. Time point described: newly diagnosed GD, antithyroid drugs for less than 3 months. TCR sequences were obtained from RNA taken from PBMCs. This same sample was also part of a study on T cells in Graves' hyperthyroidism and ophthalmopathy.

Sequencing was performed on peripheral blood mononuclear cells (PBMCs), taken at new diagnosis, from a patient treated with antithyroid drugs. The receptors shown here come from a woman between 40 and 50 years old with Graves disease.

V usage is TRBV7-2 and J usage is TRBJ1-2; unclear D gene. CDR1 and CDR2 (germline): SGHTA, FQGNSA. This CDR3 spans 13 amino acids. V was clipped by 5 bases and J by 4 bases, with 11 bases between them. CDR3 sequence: CASSPSPTYGYTF. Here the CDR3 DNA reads TGTGCCAGCAGCCCATCCCCTACCTATGGCTACACCTTC. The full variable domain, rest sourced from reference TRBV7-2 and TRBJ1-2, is GAGVSQSPSNKVTEKGKDVELRCDPISGHTALYWYRQSLGQGLEFLIYFQGNSAPDKSGLPSDRFSAERTGGSVSTLTIQRTQQEDSAVYLCASSPSPTYGYTFGSGTRLTVV.

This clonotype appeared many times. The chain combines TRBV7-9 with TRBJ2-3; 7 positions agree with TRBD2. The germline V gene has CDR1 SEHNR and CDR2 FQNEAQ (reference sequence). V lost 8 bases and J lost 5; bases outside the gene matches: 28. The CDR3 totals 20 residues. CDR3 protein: CASPGRQRRASGPGVDTQYF. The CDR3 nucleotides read TGTGCCAGCCCGGGACGGCAAAGAAGGGCTAGCGGCCCTGGGGTAGATACGCAGTATTTT.

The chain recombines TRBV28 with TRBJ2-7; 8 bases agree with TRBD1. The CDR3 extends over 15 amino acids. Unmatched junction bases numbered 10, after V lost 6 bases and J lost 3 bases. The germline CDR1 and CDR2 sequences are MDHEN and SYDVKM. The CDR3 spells CASSATGTGFYEQYF. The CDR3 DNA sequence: TGTGCCAGCAGCGCCACCGGGACAGGATTCTACGAGCAGTACTTC.

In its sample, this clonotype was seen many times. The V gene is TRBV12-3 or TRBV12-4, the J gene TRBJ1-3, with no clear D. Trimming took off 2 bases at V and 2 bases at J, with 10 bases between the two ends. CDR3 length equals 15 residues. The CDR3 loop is CASSLTESPGNTIYF. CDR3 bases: TGTGCCAGCAGTTTAACAGAGTCTCCTGGAAACACCATATATTTT.

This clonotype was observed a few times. The CDR3 DNA follows: TGTGCCGCTGGGGACACCCGCTACGAGCAGTACTTC. Translating it yields CAAGDTRYEQYF. The chain is built from TRBV27 and TRBJ2-7; perhaps TRBD1 as D (6 bases). The CDR3 is 12 amino acids. Germline V gene lookup returns CDR1 MNHEY and CDR2 SMNVEV (reference sequence). V gave up 11 bases and J gave up 3 bases, with 14 bases separating them.

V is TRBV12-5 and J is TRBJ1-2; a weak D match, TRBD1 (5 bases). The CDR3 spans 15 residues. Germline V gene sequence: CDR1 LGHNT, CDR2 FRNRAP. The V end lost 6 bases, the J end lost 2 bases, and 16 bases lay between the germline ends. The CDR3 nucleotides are TGTGCTAGTGGAATCGGGGCAGGGAGGAACTATGGCTACACCTTC. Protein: CASGIGAGRNYGYTF.

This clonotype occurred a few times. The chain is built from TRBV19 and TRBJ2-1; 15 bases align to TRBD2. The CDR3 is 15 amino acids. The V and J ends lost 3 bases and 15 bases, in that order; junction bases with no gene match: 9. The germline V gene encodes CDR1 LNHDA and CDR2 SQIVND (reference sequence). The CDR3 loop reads CASSIRGLAGGGLFF. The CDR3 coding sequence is TGTGCCAGTAGTATCAGGGGACTAGCGGGAGGAGGGCTGTTCTTC.

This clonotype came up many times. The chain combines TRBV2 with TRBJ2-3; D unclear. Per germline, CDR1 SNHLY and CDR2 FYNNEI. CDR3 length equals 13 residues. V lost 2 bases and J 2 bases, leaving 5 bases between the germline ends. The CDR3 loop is CASSEYPTDTQYF. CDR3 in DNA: TGTGCCAGCAGTGAATACCCCACAGATACGCAGTATTTT.

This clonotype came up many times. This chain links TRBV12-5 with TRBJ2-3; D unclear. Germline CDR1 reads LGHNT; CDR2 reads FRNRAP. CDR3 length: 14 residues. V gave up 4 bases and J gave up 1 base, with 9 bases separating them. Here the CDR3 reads CASGSHLRTDTQYF. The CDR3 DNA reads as TGTGCTAGTGGTTCGCACCTTCGCACAGATACGCAGTATTTT.